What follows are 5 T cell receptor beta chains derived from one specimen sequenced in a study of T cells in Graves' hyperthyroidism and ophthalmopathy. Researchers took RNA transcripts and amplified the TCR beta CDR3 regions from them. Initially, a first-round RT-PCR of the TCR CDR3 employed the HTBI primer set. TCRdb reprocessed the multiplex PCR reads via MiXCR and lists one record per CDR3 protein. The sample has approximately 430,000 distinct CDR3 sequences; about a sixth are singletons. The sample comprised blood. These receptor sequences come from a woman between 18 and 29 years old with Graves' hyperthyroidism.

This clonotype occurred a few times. The CDR3 DNA reads TGTGCCAGCAGTCCGGGACAGGGAGGGTACGAGCAGTACTTC. Translation: CASSPGQGGYEQYF. V is TRBV28 and J is TRBJ2-7; 9 positions match TRBD1. V lost 5 bases and J lost 4; bases outside the gene matches: 6. This CDR3 is built from 14 residues. Germline V gene data show CDR1 as MDHEN and CDR2 as SYDVKM.

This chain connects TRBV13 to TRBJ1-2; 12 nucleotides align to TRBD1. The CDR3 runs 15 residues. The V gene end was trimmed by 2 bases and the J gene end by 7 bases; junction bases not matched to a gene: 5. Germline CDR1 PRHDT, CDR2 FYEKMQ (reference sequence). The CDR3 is CASSLPGQGAVGYTF. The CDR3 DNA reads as TGTGCCAGCAGCTTACCGGGACAGGGGGCGGTTGGCTACACCTTC.

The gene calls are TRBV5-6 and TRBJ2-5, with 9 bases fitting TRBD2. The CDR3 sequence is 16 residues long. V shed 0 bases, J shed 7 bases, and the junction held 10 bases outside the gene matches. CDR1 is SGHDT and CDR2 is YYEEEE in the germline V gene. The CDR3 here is CASSLGISGRGGTQYF. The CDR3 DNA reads TGTGCCAGCAGCTTGGGAATTAGCGGGAGAGGGGGGACCCAGTACTTC. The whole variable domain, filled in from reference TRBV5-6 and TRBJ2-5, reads DAGVTQSPTHLIKTRGQQVTLRCSPKSGHDTVSWYQQALGQGPQFIFQYYEEEERQRGNFPDRFSGHQFPNYSSELNVNALLLGDSALYLCASSLGISGRGGTQYFGPGTRLLVL.

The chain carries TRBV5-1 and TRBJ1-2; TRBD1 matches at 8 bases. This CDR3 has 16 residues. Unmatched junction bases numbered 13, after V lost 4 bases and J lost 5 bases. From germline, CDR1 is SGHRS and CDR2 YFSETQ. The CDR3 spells CASSHTPGTGVYGYTF. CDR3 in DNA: TGCGCCAGCAGCCACACCCCGGGGACAGGCGTATATGGCTACACCTTC.

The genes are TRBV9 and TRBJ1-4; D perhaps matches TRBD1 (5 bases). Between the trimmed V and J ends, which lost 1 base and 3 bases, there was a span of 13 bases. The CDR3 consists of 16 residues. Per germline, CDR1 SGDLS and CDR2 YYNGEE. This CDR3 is CASSVRGDGANEKLFF. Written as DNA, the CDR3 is TGTGCCAGCAGCGTACGAGGGGACGGGGCTAATGAAAAACTGTTTTTT.